This TCR beta chain was recovered during a study of blood T cell repertoires in COVID-19. Study-level background: Collection of acute and convalescent COVID-19 samples took place in the United States, Italy and Spain.

Profiled with immunoSEQ multiplex PCR; TCRdb holds only in-frame clones, not every one. The table has around 230,000 clones, over 70% seen once; the top ten hold 7.9%. Germline lookup yields CDR1 ENHRY and CDR2 SYGVKD. The CDR3 totals 17 residues. J gave up 2 bases and V 11 bases, and 10 bases lay outside the gene matches. This sequence was found in a woman of 80 years or more with acute or convalescent COVID-19. The rearrangement joins TRBV10-3 to TRBJ2-1; 15 nucleotides agree with TRBD2. Material: peripheral blood. CDR3 DNA: TGTGCCGGGTCCGGGACTAGCGGGGGGAAGGCCTACAATGAGCAGTTCTTC. As protein: CAGSGTSGGKAYNEQFF.